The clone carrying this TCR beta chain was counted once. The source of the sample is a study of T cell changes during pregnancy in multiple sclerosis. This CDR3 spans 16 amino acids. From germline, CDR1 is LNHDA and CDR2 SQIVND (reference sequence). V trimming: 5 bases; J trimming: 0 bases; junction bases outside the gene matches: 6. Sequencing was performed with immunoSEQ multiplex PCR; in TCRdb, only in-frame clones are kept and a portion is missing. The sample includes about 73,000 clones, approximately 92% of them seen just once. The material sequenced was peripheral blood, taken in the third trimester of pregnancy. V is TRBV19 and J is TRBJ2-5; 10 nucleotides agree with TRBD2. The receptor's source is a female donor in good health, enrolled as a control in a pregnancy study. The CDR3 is CASSGFLAGDQETQYF. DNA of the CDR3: TGTGCCAGTAGTGGGTTTCTAGCGGGGGACCAAGAGACCCAGTACTTC.